This TCR beta chain appears in the sequencing data of a study of cytomegalovirus exposure and HLA in healthy donors. Study in general: The roughly 110 validation repertoires used the same platform as the 500 to 700 first-cohort repertoires, a later analysis reported. Study results and limitations: Among TCR beta chains, those listed as cytomegalovirus-associated numbered under 200.

The sample holds one count of this clone. Antigen unknown. Germline assignment: CDR1 MDHEN and CDR2 SYDVKM. With 6 bases clipped from V and 0 bases from J, the junction kept 9 bases outside the gene matches. This CDR3 comprises 16 residues. Profiled with immunoSEQ multiplex PCR; TCRdb holds only in-frame clones, not every one. The data hold approximately 280,000 clones, with 85% to 90% observed a single time. This sequence originates from a woman under 30 in good health and CMV-seronegative. The chain couples TRBV28 to TRBJ2-7; TRBD1 matches 9 bases. Sequencing was done on a sample of PBMCs. CDR3 protein: CASRTLQDRGSYEQYF. The CDR3 region has the DNA TGTGCCAGCAGGACGCTACAGGACAGGGGCTCCTACGAGCAGTACTTC.